The present TCR beta chain was sequenced within a study of shared clonotypes between healthy human individuals. Findings and limits, study-wide: Measured sharing among donors was expected to vary with sequencing depth. Shared across a handful of donors were roughly 5% of the naive CD4 clonotypes.

TCRdb keeps only in-frame clones here, not all; method: immunoSEQ multiplex PCR. The sample consists of approximately 2.1 million clones, approximately 93% of them appearing once. This clone showed up just once. What it recognizes is unknown. After removal of 8 bases from V and 3 bases from J, the junction contained 7 bases not matched to a gene. This CDR3 is 14 amino acids long. CDR1 and CDR2 from the germline V gene are SGHNT and YYREEE (reference sequence). Specimen: naive CD4+ T cells from PBMCs. Subset defined: CD45RA+ positively selected. V gene TRBV5-4 combines with J gene TRBJ1-1, with 10 bases matching TRBD1. The clonotype was recovered from a man between 18 and 35 years old in good health. Some clones in this sample may be carry-over from other donors' samples. DNA of the CDR3: TGTGCCAGTCGACAGGGGGCGCGGGACACTGAAGCTTTCTTT. Its protein product is CASRQGARDTEAFF.